This is a list of T cell receptor beta chains from one sample in a study of cytomegalovirus exposure and HLA in healthy donors. Sequencing was performed with immunoSEQ multiplex PCR; in TCRdb, only in-frame clones are kept and a portion is missing. The sample has fewer than 85,000 clones; 78% are singletons. Material for sequencing was PBMCs. The receptors come from a man between 18 and 35 years old in good health and CMV-seropositive. CDR3s include the opening cysteine and the closing phenylalanine or tryptophan. The D gene is left open where the match is weak. Expanded clones are given a class, and other clones once, few, many or no size at all.

v_gene	abundance	d_gene	j_gene	len	CDR3nt	CDR3aa
TRBV6-1	once	.	TRBJ2-3	14	TGTGCCAGCACCACTAGTCGGGTAACAGATACGCAGTATTTT	CASTTSRVTDTQYF
TRBV25-1	.	TRBD2	TRBJ2-2	17	TGTGCCAGCAGTGAGCCCCGGTATAGCGGGAGCTCAGGGGAGCTGTTTTTT	CASSEPRYSGSSGELFF
TRBV28	once	TRBD1	TRBJ1-2	14	TGTGCCAGCAGCCTCTCCCCGGGACAGGGCGGCTACACCTTC	CASSLSPGQGGYTF
TRBV10-1	.	.	TRBJ2-5	13	TGCGCCAGCAGCGGACAGATCCAAGAGACCCAGTACTTC	CASSGQIQETQYF
TRBV29-1	.	TRBD1	TRBJ1-1	11	TGCAGCGTACAGGGGTATTCTGAAGCTTTCTTT	CSVQGYSEAFF
TRBV28	.	TRBD1	TRBJ1-1	14	TGTGCCAGCGACAGGGGGTTGATGAACACTGAAGCTTTCTTT	CASDRGLMNTEAFF
TRBV5-6	.	.	TRBJ2-7	14	TGTGCCAGCAGCTTGGCGGTTGCGGGCGACGAGCAGTACTTC	CASSLAVAGDEQYF
TRBV4-2	once	.	TRBJ2-3	16	TGTGCCAGCAGCCAAGAGGAGGGGGCAAGCACAGATACGCAGTATTTT	CASSQEEGASTDTQYF
TRBV25-1	.	TRBD1	TRBJ1-5	14	TGTGCCAGCGGACAGGTTAATAGCAATCAGCCCCAGCATTTT	CASGQVNSNQPQHF
TRBV4-1	.	.	TRBJ2-3	14	TGCGCCAGCAGCCATCCGCAAGTAGTCCGGGCGCAGTATTTT	CASSHPQVVRAQYF
TRBV9	.	.	TRBJ2-7	13	TGTGCCAGCAGCGTCTCTGGGACTGGGGAGCAGTACTTC	CASSVSGTGEQYF
TRBV9	.	.	TRBJ2-3	12	TGTGCCAGCAGCGCTAGCGAAGATACGCAGTATTTT	CASSASEDTQYF
TRBV5-1	.	.	TRBJ2-7	13	TGCGCCAGCAGCTTCGGAGTTAACTACGAGCAGTACTTC	CASSFGVNYEQYF